This T cell receptor (beta chain) was documented in a study of blood T cell repertoires in COVID-19. Across the whole study: The United States, Italy and Spain supplied acute and convalescent COVID-19 samples. The cDNA or gDNA used as material had been derived from T cells, B-cell-depleted T cells, or PBMCs.

The CDR3 is 13 amino acids. Losses at the gene ends were 5 bases for V and 3 bases for J; bases not matched to a gene: 3. This clone showed up just once. In the original workflow: Reference gene primer amplification in the assay estimated nucleated cell counts. TCRdb's copy holds only in-frame clones and misses some; the assay was immunoSEQ multiplex PCR. Clonal size and the V and J genes are those of that table, whereas D and trimming came from the DNA. The data hold 100,000 to 110,000 clones, with almost 80% observed a single time. The rearrangement uses TRBV12-3 or TRBV12-4 and TRBJ1-2; 7 bases match TRBD1. The sample taken for sequencing was peripheral blood. This receptor was taken from a woman between 65 and 79 years old with acute or convalescent COVID-19. The CDR3 nucleotides are TGTGCCAGCAGTCGAGGGGGCGACTATGGCTACACCTTC. Protein sequence: CASSRGGDYGYTF.